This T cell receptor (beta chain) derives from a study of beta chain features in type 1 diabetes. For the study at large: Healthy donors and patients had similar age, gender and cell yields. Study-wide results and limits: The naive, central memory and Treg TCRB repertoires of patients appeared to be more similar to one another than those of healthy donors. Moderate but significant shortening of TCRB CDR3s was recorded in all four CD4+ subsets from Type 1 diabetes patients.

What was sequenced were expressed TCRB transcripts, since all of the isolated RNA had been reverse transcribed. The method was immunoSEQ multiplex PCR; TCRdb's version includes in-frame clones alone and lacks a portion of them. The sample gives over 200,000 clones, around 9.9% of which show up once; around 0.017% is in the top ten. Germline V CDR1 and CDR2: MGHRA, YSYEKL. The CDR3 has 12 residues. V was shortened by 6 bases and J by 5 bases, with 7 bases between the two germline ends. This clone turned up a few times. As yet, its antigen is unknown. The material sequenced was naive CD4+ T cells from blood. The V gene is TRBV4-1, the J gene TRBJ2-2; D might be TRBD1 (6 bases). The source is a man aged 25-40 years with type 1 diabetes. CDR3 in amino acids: CASSRGTGELFF. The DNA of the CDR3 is TGCGCCAGCAGTAGGGGGACCGGGGAGCTGTTTTTT.